What follows is one TCR beta chain and its context. This sample was included in a study of cytomegalovirus exposure and HLA in healthy donors. Per germline, CDR1 MNHNS and CDR2 SASEGT. The CDR3 is 14 residues long. V was pared by 3 bases and J by 1 base, with 8 bases between. Primers for the PCR totalled 60 Vbeta and 13 Jbeta. Profiled with immunoSEQ multiplex PCR; TCRdb holds only in-frame clones, not every one. This table has about 190,000 clones, roughly 79% appearing once. The V gene is TRBV6-1, the J gene TRBJ2-3; no reliable D call. This clonotype was sampled from a woman aged 18-29 years in good health and CMV-seronegative. Specimen: PBMCs. The CDR3 DNA follows: TGTGCCAGCAGTGATAGCCCCCGCACAGATACGCAGTATTTT. The encoded protein is CASSDSPRTDTQYF.